These 15 T cell receptor beta chains share one sample of origin, sequenced in a study of cytomegalovirus exposure and HLA in healthy donors. PCR involved 60 Vbeta and 13 Jbeta primers. The repertoire was sequenced with immunoSEQ multiplex PCR; TCRdb's copy has only in-frame clones and lacks some. The profile covers around 95,000 clones, with around four fifths appearing a single time and under 4.5% taken by the ten largest. The material sequenced was PBMCs. The receptor set was obtained from a female donor in good health and CMV-seropositive.

For the CDR3, the DNA is TGTGCCAGCAGCTTGCCCGGGAGCACAGATACGCAGTATTTT. Translated, it gives CASSLPGSTDTQYF. This chain links TRBV5-6 with TRBJ2-3; D gene uncertain. The CDR3 spans 14 residues. From germline, CDR1 is SGHDT and CDR2 YYEEEE. Trimming left V 1 base short and J 0 bases short, with 6 bases between.

J is TRBJ2-7 and V is TRBV27; TRBD2 is a possible D gene (7 bases). This CDR3 spans 17 amino acids. V lost 6 bases, J lost 2 bases, and 23 bases lay in between. Germline CDR1 is MNHEY and CDR2 is SMNVEV (reference sequence). The CDR3 loop reads CASRSRSGGGGAYEQYF. In nucleotides, the CDR3 is TGTGCCAGCAGATCCAGGTCGGGGGGAGGGGGGGCCTACGAGCAGTACTTC.

The chain is built from TRBV30 and TRBJ1-2; D is uncertain. The germline gives CDR1 GTSNPN, CDR2 SVGIG (reference sequence). The V end was cut by 3 bases, the J end by 1 base, with 3 bases between. The CDR3 runs 11 residues. The CDR3 here is CAWSFNYGYTF. The DNA of the CDR3 is TGTGCCTGGAGCTTTAACTATGGCTACACCTTC. Filled out from reference TRBV30 and TRBJ1-2, the complete variable domain reads SQTIHQWPATLVQPVGSPLSLECTVEGTSNPNLYWYRQAAGRGLQLLFYSVGIGQISSEVPQNLSASRPQDRQFILSSKKLLLSDSGFYLCAWSFNYGYTFGSGTRLTVV.

The chain combines TRBV7-9 with TRBJ2-7; tentatively, D is TRBD1 (5 bases). The V gene's germline CDR1 is SEHNR and CDR2 FQNEAQ (reference sequence). The CDR3 is 14 residues long. The V end lost 2 bases, the J end lost 9 bases, and 17 bases lay between the germline ends. CDR3 region: CASSLTQALRGQYF. CDR3 in DNA: TGTGCCAGCAGCTTAACACAGGCCCTACGAGGGCAGTACTTC.

The rearrangement links TRBV5-4 to TRBJ2-7; D is undetermined. Trimming left V 1 base short and J 0 bases short, with 8 bases between. The CDR3 covers 14 residues. Germline CDR1 reads SGHNT; CDR2 reads YYREEE (reference sequence). DNA for the CDR3: TGTGCCAGCAGCTTGATTCAGAACTCCTACGAGCAGTACTTC. Amino acids: CASSLIQNSYEQYF.

The CDR3 reads CASTAGTGAAEAFF. Here the CDR3 DNA reads TGTGCCAGCACTGCCGGGACAGGGGCCGCTGAAGCTTTCTTT. The chain combines TRBV21-1 with TRBJ1-1; the table's D call, TRBD1, was not checked against the DNA. TRBV21-1 is noted as a pseudogene. This CDR3 comprises 14 residues.

About this clone: At one end the junction does not follow the germline gene, possibly because of a read error. Additional DNA sequences in this sample encode the identical CDR3. The V gene is TRBV11-2, the J gene TRBJ1-1, with 7 bases identical to TRBD1. CDR3 length: 14 residues. Germline V gene data show CDR1 as SGHAT and CDR2 as FQNNGV. CDR3 sequence: CASSLGQGWTEAFF. CDR3 DNA: TGTGCCAGCAGCTTAGGACAGGGATGGACTGAAGCTTTCTTC.

The chain employs TRBV28 and TRBJ2-5; 7 nucleotides line up with TRBD1. CDR3 length equals 14 residues. V lost 6 bases to trimming and J lost 5 bases; unmatched junction nucleotides: 9. Germline loops: CDR1 MDHEN, CDR2 SYDVKM. The CDR3 bases are TGTGCCAGCAGACGACCGACAGGGCTGGAGACCCAGTACTTC. It codes for CASRRPTGLETQYF. Looking up the rest from reference TRBV28 and TRBJ2-5 gives the full variable domain: DVKVTQSSRYLVKRTGEKVFLECVQDMDHENMFWYRQDPGLGLRLIYFSYDVKMKEKGDIPEGYSVSREKKERFSLILESASTNQTSMYLCASRRPTGLETQYFGPGTRLLVL.

This chain joins TRBV25-1 and TRBJ1-4; no definite D call. This CDR3 has 15 residues. Germline V lookup: CDR1 MGHDK, CDR2 SYGVNS. V lost 3 bases and J lost 1, with 9 bases in between. The CDR3 DNA sequence: TGTGCCAGCAGTGACAGCAGGCGAACTAATGAAAAACTGTTTTTT. Translating it yields CASSDSRRTNEKLFF.

This CDR3 reads CASSTTQGLGLYEQYF. The CDR3, as DNA: TGTGCCAGCAGTACGACGCAGGGACTAGGACTTTACGAGCAGTACTTC. The chain employs TRBV28 and TRBJ2-5; 8 bases map to TRBD2. With the DNA end fitting TRBJ2-7 better, the J assignment may be wrong. The CDR3 runs to 16 residues. Per germline, CDR1 MDHEN and CDR2 SYDVKM.

The V and J genes are TRBV6-5 and TRBJ1-2; maybe TRBD1 (5 bases). The CDR3 runs 15 residues. Trimming removed 2 bases at V and 0 bases at J, with 10 bases between. Germline V CDR1 and CDR2: MNHEY, SVGAGI. CDR3 DNA: TGTGCCAGCAGTTACAGGGGTACCCCTAACTATGGCTACACCTTC. It encodes CASSYRGTPNYGYTF.

The chain joins TRBV7-3 to TRBJ2-1, with D perhaps matching TRBD2 (6 bases). Germline V lookup: CDR1 SGHTA, CDR2 FQGTGA. Deletions cut 5 bases from V and 9 bases from J, with 14 bases between. This CDR3 is 13 amino acids long. The CDR3 DNA is TGTGCCAGCAGCCCGACTAGTAGAGGTGAGCAGTTCTTC. It is translated as CASSPTSRGEQFF.

The chain employs TRBV30 and TRBJ2-1; 7 bases match TRBD1. The CDR3 has 12 residues. V shed 2 bases and J 10 bases; nucleotides not matched to a gene: 5. Germline CDR1 GTSNPN, CDR2 SVGIG (reference sequence). CDR3 protein: CAWSPTGDEQFF. The CDR3, as DNA: TGTGCCTGGAGTCCCACAGGGGACGAGCAGTTCTTC.

Written as DNA, the CDR3 is TGCGCCAGCAGCCAAGATACAGGGTTTAATGAGCAGTTCTTC. Residues: CASSQDTGFNEQFF. The chain has TRBV4-1 and TRBJ2-1; D is perhaps TRBD1 (6 bases). This CDR3 spans 14 amino acids. V shed 0 bases and J shed 7 bases, with 10 bases lying between them. Germline-derived CDR1 and CDR2 are MGHRA and YSYEKL.

The chain is built from TRBV10-3 and TRBJ1-3; 8 positions match TRBD1. V lost 11 bases, J lost 2 bases, and 11 bases stayed unmatched. This CDR3 is built from 15 residues. Germline CDR1 reads ENHRY; CDR2 reads SYGVKD. The CDR3 nucleotides read TGTGCCTCCCAGGCAGGGGGCTTAGCTGGAAACACCATATATTTT. Its translation is CASQAGGLAGNTIYF.